A single sample is the source of the 20 T cell receptor beta chains below, sequenced in a study of cytomegalovirus exposure and HLA in healthy donors. It was with 60 Vbeta and 13 Jbeta primers that the PCR ran. Sequenced by immunoSEQ multiplex PCR; TCRdb stores in-frame clones only, minus some. The clone table shows around 31,000 clones, with the ten largest holding about 0.69%. The sequencing sample was made of PBMCs. The receptors stem from a man aged 25 to 40 in good health and CMV-seronegative.

The V and J genes are TRBV4-1 and TRBJ2-1, with 7 bases that match TRBD1. V trimming: 0 bases; J trimming: 2 bases; junction bases outside the gene matches: 4. The length of the CDR3 is 16 residues. CDR1 is MGHRA and CDR2 is YSYEKL in the germline V gene. The CDR3 coding sequence is TGCGCCAGCAGCCAAGATACGGGGACAGCCTACAATGAGCAGTTCTTC. As protein: CASSQDTGTAYNEQFF.

The rearrangement uses TRBV18 and TRBJ2-7; 9 nucleotides match TRBD1. V was pared by 4 bases and J by 0 bases, with 13 bases of the junction left unmatched. Germline V gives CDR1 KGHSH, CDR2 LQKENI. The CDR3 spans 18 residues. As DNA, the CDR3 is TGTGCCAGCTCACAAGGATCCGGGGCGACAGGGGGCTCCTACGAGCAGTACTTC. It encodes CASSQGSGATGGSYEQYF.

This chain links TRBV12-2 with TRBJ1-4. TRBV12-2 is described as a pseudogene. The CDR3 extends over 13 amino acids. The DNA for the CDR3 is TGTGCAAGTCGCTTGGGCCGCCTGCGGGAACTGTTTTTT. Protein product: CASRLGRLRELFF.

The chain joins TRBV7-3 to TRBJ2-1; TRBD2 aligns across 8 bases. Per the germline V gene, CDR1 is SGHTA and CDR2 is FQGTGA. Germline trimming cut 5 bases from V and 7 bases from J; bases unmatched to any gene: 10. The length of the CDR3 is 15 residues. CDR3 loop: CASSPGGAYGNEQFF. For the CDR3, the DNA is TGTGCCAGCAGCCCCGGGGGGGCATATGGGAATGAGCAGTTCTTC.

V usage is TRBV4-3 and J usage is TRBJ2-1; unclear D gene. CDR3 size: 13 residues. Trimming removed 1 base at V and 9 bases at J, with 10 bases between. Per germline, CDR1 LGHNA and CDR2 YSLEER. CDR3 amino acids: CASSQVNGVEQFF. CDR3 sequence (DNA): TGCGCCAGCAGCCAAGTGAACGGTGTTGAGCAGTTCTTC.

The chain is built from TRBV12-5 and TRBJ2-3; TRBD1 aligns across 9 bases. Unmatched junction bases numbered 3, after V lost 1 base and J lost 4 bases. The CDR3 has 15 residues. The V gene's germline CDR1 is LGHNT and CDR2 FRNRAP. The CDR3 loop reads CASGLGQGGSDTQYF. The CDR3 coding sequence is TGTGCTAGTGGTTTGGGACAGGGGGGGTCAGATACGCAGTATTTT.

The chain links TRBV7-2 to TRBJ2-3; no clear D gene. Trimming stripped 1 base from V and 4 bases from J, with 3 bases between. This CDR3 has 12 residues. Germline V gene data show CDR1 as SGHTA and CDR2 as FQGNSA. CDR3 in amino acids: CASSLGADTQYF. For the CDR3, the DNA is TGTGCCAGCAGCTTAGGAGCAGATACGCAGTATTTT. Combining the CDR3 with reference TRBV7-2 and TRBJ2-3 gives the whole variable domain GAGVSQSPSNKVTEKGKDVELRCDPISGHTALYWYRQSLGQGLEFLIYFQGNSAPDKSGLPSDRFSAERTGGSVSTLTIQRTQQEDSAVYLCASSLGADTQYFGPGTRLTVL.

This sequence joins TRBV27 and TRBJ2-5, with D possibly matching TRBD1 (6 bases). The CDR3 is 16 amino acids. Trimming left V 5 bases short and J 1 base short, with 17 bases between. CDR1 MNHEY and CDR2 SMNVEV come from the germline V gene (reference sequence). CDR3 nucleotide sequence: TGTGCCAGCAGTCCAGGGACAAAGGGCGGCCAAGAGACCCAGTACTTC. Translation gives CASSPGTKGGQETQYF.

The chain joins TRBV5-1 to TRBJ1-4; possibly TRBD1 for D (6 bases). V was clipped by 4 bases and J by 0 bases, with 10 bases between them. This CDR3 has 15 residues. Per germline, CDR1 SGHRS and CDR2 YFSETQ. The CDR3 reads CASSRTAATNEKLFF. The CDR3 DNA reads TGCGCCAGCAGCAGGACAGCTGCAACTAATGAAAAACTGTTTTTT. The full variable domain, in which reference TRBV5-1 and TRBJ1-4 provide the parts outside the CDR3, is KAGVTQTPRYLIKTRGQQVTLSCSPISGHRSVSWYQQTPGQGLQFLFEYFSETQRNKGNFPGRFSGRQFSNSRSEMNVSTLELGDSALYLCASSRTAATNEKLFFGSGTQLSVL.

The V gene is TRBV11-3, the J gene TRBJ2-5; D remains ambiguous. Trimming cost V 6 bases and J 2 bases, with 10 bases left between them. The V gene's germline CDR1 is SGHNT and CDR2 YENEEA. The CDR3 has 13 residues. The CDR3 bases are TGTGCCAGCAGGCATAGCCCGCAAGAGACCCAGTACTTC. Its translation is CASRHSPQETQYF. The full variable domain, with the rest looked up from reference TRBV11-3 and TRBJ2-5, is EAGVVQSPRYKIIEKKQPVAFWCNPISGHNTLYWYLQNLGQGPELLIRYENEEAVDDSQLPKDRFSAERLKGVDSTLKIQPAELGDSAVYLCASRHSPQETQYFGPGTRLLVL.

The chain uses TRBV5-5 and TRBJ2-5, with TRBD2 matching over 13 bases. CDR3 length: 17 residues. Germline trimming cut 2 bases from V and 4 bases from J; bases unmatched to any gene: 8. Germline assignment: CDR1 SGHKS and CDR2 YYEKEE (reference sequence). The CDR3 reads CASSFPGLAGTLETQYF. The CDR3 nucleotides read TGTGCCAGCAGCTTTCCGGGACTAGCGGGGACATTAGAGACCCAGTACTTC.

The rearrangement joins TRBV6-4 to TRBJ1-1; D remains ambiguous. Trimming cost V 2 bases and J 6 bases, with 10 bases left between them. The CDR3 spans 13 residues. Germline loops: CDR1 MRHNA, CDR2 SNTAGT. As DNA, the CDR3 is TGTGCCAGCAGTGACCGCCTAGGCGCTGAAGCTTTCTTT. Protein product: CASSDRLGAEAFF.

The chain joins TRBV19 to TRBJ2-7, with no clear D. There are 15 residues in the CDR3. V shed 3 bases and J shed 3 bases, with 15 bases lying between them. Germline CDR1 reads LNHDA; CDR2 reads SQIVND (reference sequence). The CDR3 nucleotides are TGTGCCAGTAGTATCACGGTCTCCACGTACTACGAGCAGTACTTC. This encodes CASSITVSTYYEQYF.

The chain employs TRBV9 and TRBJ1-3; TRBD1 agrees at 12 bases. V lost 2 bases and J lost 4; bases outside the gene matches: 7. This CDR3 region has 17 residues. Looked up from germline, CDR1 is SGDLS and CDR2 is YYNGEE. In DNA, the CDR3 is TGTGCCAGCAGCGTGGGACAGGGGGCGTCTTCAGGAAACACCATATATTTT. Encoded protein: CASSVGQGASSGNTIYF. Full variable domain (rest looked up from reference TRBV9 and TRBJ1-3): DSGVTQTPKHLITATGQRVTLRCSPRSGDLSVYWYQQSLDQGLQFLIQYYNGEERAKGNILERFSAQQFPDLHSELNLSSLELGDSALYFCASSVGQGASSGNTIYFGEGSWLTVV.

J is TRBJ1-2 and V is TRBV7-9; D not certain. Trimming cost V 5 bases and J 6 bases, with 13 bases left between them. CDR1 is SEHNR, CDR2 FQNEAQ, per germline (reference sequence). The CDR3 spans 13 residues. The CDR3 protein is CASSTRESDGYTF. The DNA of the CDR3 is TGTGCCAGCAGCACGAGGGAATCCGATGGCTACACCTTC. Variable domain in full (rest from reference TRBV7-9 and TRBJ1-2): DTGVSQNPRHKITKRGQNVTFRCDPISEHNRLYWYRQTLGQGPEFLTYFQNEAQLEKSRLLSDRFSAERPKGSFSTLEIQRTEQGDSAMYLCASSTRESDGYTFGSGTRLTVV.

V gene TRBV4-3 combines with J gene TRBJ1-4; the match to TRBD1 covers 8 bases. Germline-derived CDR1 and CDR2 are LGHNA and YSLEER. This CDR3 has 14 residues. Trimming cost V 4 bases and J 3 bases; bases outside gene matches: 1. The CDR3 bases are TGCGCCAGCAGCCGCAGGGGGCCTAATGAAAAACTGTTTTTT. This encodes CASSRRGPNEKLFF.

The J gene is TRBJ1-1, the V gene TRBV7-2; 8 nucleotides match TRBD1. CDR3 length: 14 residues. The ends lost 5 bases at V and 3 bases at J; junction bases unmatched: 5. The germline V gene encodes CDR1 SGHTA and CDR2 FQGNSA. This CDR3 reads CASSLTGGDTEAFF. The CDR3 DNA reads TGTGCCAGCAGCCTTACAGGGGGTGACACTGAAGCTTTCTTT. Supplemented by reference TRBV7-2 and TRBJ1-1, the full variable domain reads GAGVSQSPSNKVTEKGKDVELRCDPISGHTALYWYRQSLGQGLEFLIYFQGNSAPDKSGLPSDRFSAERTGGSVSTLTIQRTQQEDSAVYLCASSLTGGDTEAFFGQGTRLTVV.

CDR3: CASSFLGQGAYEQYF. CDR3 sequence (DNA): TGTGCCAGCAGCTTCCTTGGACAGGGGGCTTACGAGCAGTACTTC. The V and J genes are TRBV11-1 and TRBJ2-7; 11 nucleotides match TRBD1. The CDR3 runs 15 residues. V shed 3 bases, J shed 4 bases, and the junction held 5 bases outside the gene matches. The germline CDR1 and CDR2 sequences are SGHAT and FQDESV (reference sequence).

The V call is TRBV7-9, the J call TRBJ1-5; no definite D call. The CDR3 contains 13 residues. Germline V CDR1 and CDR2: SEHNR, FQNEAQ (reference sequence). Trimming cost V 1 base and J 9 bases, with 10 bases left between them. The CDR3 DNA sequence: TGTGCCAGCAGCTTAGGGGAGGGCATGCCCCAGCATTTT. It encodes CASSLGEGMPQHF.

A word on this clone: One junction end disagrees with the germline gene, perhaps due to a read error. The V and J genes are TRBV27 and TRBJ2-3, with TRBD2 as a possible D gene (5 bases). Germline CDR1 and CDR2: MNHEY and SMNVEV (reference sequence). The CDR3 runs 16 residues. CDR3 coding DNA: TGTGCCGGCAGCCCTTCGTGGGGAGAGAAGACAGATACGCAGTATTTT. Translated: CAGSPSWGEKTDTQYF.